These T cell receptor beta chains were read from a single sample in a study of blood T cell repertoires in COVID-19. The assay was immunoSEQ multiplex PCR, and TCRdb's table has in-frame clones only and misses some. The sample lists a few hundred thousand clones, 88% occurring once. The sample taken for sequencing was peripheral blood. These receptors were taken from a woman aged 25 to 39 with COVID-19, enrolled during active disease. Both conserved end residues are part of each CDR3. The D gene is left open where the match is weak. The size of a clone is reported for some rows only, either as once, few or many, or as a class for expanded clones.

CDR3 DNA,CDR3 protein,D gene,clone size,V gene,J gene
TGTGCCAGCAGACCCTATTTACAGGGCCACGAGCAGTACTTC,CASRPYLQGHEQYF,-,-,TRBV7-2,TRBJ2-7
TGCGCCAACCACCCGGGCAATCAGCCCCAGCATTTT,CANHPGNQPQHF,-,-,TRBV5-1,TRBJ1-5
TGTGCCATCAGTGGGAAGACAGGGGGAACGGAAAAACTGTTTTTT,CAISGKTGGTEKLFF,TRBD1,once,TRBV10-3,TRBJ1-4
TGTGCCAGCAGCTTAATGGCCGGGACAGGGGGCGAGACCCAGTACTTC,CASSLMAGTGGETQYF,TRBD1,once,TRBV7-9,TRBJ2-5
TGTGCCAGTAGCCTAGAGCCCTCAGATACGCAGTATTTT,CASSLEPSDTQYF,-,-,TRBV19,TRBJ2-3
TGTGCCAGCAGCTCCGACAGGGCTAGCAATCAGCCCCAGCATTTT,CASSSDRASNQPQHF,TRBD1,-,TRBV7-2,TRBJ1-5
TGTGCCACCAGCAGGAGGACTAGCGGGATGCGCGAGCAGTACTTC,CATSRRTSGMREQYF,TRBD2,once,TRBV15,TRBJ2-7
TGTGCCATACGGACAGATAGCTCCTACAATGAGCAGTTCTTC,CAIRTDSSYNEQFF,-,-,TRBV5-4,TRBJ2-1
TGTGCCAGTAGTTCCCCCGGGGGTAAGCAGTACTTC,CASSSPGGKQYF,-,-,TRBV19,TRBJ2-7
TGCGCCAGCAGCCCTGGGACTAGCGGGATAACAGATACGCAGTATTTT,CASSPGTSGITDTQYF,TRBD2,-,TRBV4-1,TRBJ2-3
TGTGCCAGCAGCTTAGTCGGGACAGGGGATGAGCAGTTCTTC,CASSLVGTGDEQFF,TRBD1,-,TRBV7-9,TRBJ2-1
TGTGCCAGCAGCCATGGAGCGGGAGTGTACGAGCAGTACTTC,CASSHGAGVYEQYF,TRBD2,-,TRBV7-2,TRBJ2-7
TGTGCCATCACGGCGGCGCTGGATTCACCCCTCCACTTT,CAITAALDSPLHF,-,-,TRBV10-3,TRBJ1-6
TGTGCCACCAGTGATCCACGCGGCAATCAGCCCCAGCATTTT,CATSDPRGNQPQHF,-,-,TRBV24-1,TRBJ1-5
TGTGCCAGCCAGTCCCTCAGGGGTAATCAGCCCCAGCATTTT,CASQSLRGNQPQHF,-,-,TRBV6-5,TRBJ1-5
TGTGCCAGCAGTTTGACAGGGCCTGGGAACGAGCAGTACTTC,CASSLTGPGNEQYF,TRBD1,once,TRBV28,TRBJ2-7
TGTGCCAGCAGTTTACGTTTAGCGGGAGTTGGCGAGCAGTACTTC,CASSLRLAGVGEQYF,TRBD2,-,TRBV28,TRBJ2-7
TGTGCCAGTAAACAAGGGGTTAGATCAGGGCACACCGGGGAGCTGTTTTTT,CASKQGVRSGHTGELFF,-,-,TRBV4-2,TRBJ2-2
TGCGCCAGCAGCCAAGCGGCGCAGGGGGCTAATGAAAAACTGTTTTTT,CASSQAAQGANEKLFF,TRBD1,-,TRBV4-3,TRBJ1-4
TGTGCCAGCAGCCCAGGGGACAGGGGCCCCTACGAGCAGTACTTC,CASSPGDRGPYEQYF,TRBD1,-,TRBV28,TRBJ2-7
TGTGCCAGCAGCTTCGGCGTCGGACTAGCGGGAGAGACCCAGTACTTC,CASSFGVGLAGETQYF,TRBD2,-,TRBV5-4,TRBJ2-5
TGTGCCAGCATATCACAGGGTAATCAGCCCCAGCATTTT,CASISQGNQPQHF,-,-,TRBV28,TRBJ1-5
TGCAGTGCTAGTCCTTATTTTGCGACCGGGGAGCTGTTTTTT,CSASPYFATGELFF,-,-,TRBV20-1,TRBJ2-2
TGCAGCACTGTGGGGAGGGGGTCCTACAATGAGCAGTTCTTC,CSTVGRGSYNEQFF,-,-,TRBV29-1,TRBJ2-1
TGTGCCACCAGTGACCCGCGGAACTCCTACAATGAGCAGTTCTTC,CATSDPRNSYNEQFF,-,-,TRBV24-1,TRBJ2-1
TGCGCCAGCAGCTTCGGACTAGCGACCGAGACCCAGTACTTC,CASSFGLATETQYF,TRBD2,-,TRBV5-1,TRBJ2-5
TGTGCCAGCAGTGAGAGGGTTCACAGGGAGGGTGAAGCTTTCTTT,CASSERVHREGEAFF,-,-,TRBV6-1,TRBJ1-1
TGTGCCAGTATTAAGACAGGAGGCACAGATACGCAGTATTTT,CASIKTGGTDTQYF,-,-,TRBV19,TRBJ2-3
TGTGCCAGCAGCTTAGAGGCTAGCGGGAGTGAGACCCAGTACTTC,CASSLEASGSETQYF,TRBD2,once,TRBV11-2,TRBJ2-5
TGTGCCATCAGTGAGGGACTAGCGGGATACGAGCAGTACTTC,CAISEGLAGYEQYF,TRBD2,-,TRBV10-3,TRBJ2-7
TGCAGCGTTGCCCAGGGTAGTCCCACAGATACGCAGTATTTT,CSVAQGSPTDTQYF,-,-,TRBV29-1,TRBJ2-3
TGTGCCAGCCAGTCGATAAAGACCCAGTACTTC,CASQSIKTQYF,-,-,TRBV28,TRBJ2-5
TGTGCCAGCAGCTTAGGACAGGGTATCGGCGAGCAGTACTTC,CASSLGQGIGEQYF,TRBD1,-,TRBV7-2,TRBJ2-7
TGCAGCGTGAGACAGGGAATAGAGACCCAGTACTTC,CSVRQGIETQYF,TRBD1,-,TRBV29-1,TRBJ2-5
TGTGCCAGCAGTGACCTCTTAGCGGGAGTAGCCTACGAGCAGTACTTC,CASSDLLAGVAYEQYF,TRBD2,-,TRBV2,TRBJ2-7
TGTGCCAGCTCGCCCGCTTGGGGCAGCGCTGAAGCTTTCTTT,CASSPAWGSAEAFF,-,-,TRBV6-5,TRBJ1-1
TGTGCCAGCAGTCCCTTCGTTGGCAGGGGAAGAGAGACCCAGTACTTC,CASSPFVGRGRETQYF,-,-,TRBV28,TRBJ2-5
TGCGCCAGCAAAGGGGGCACAGGAGATAACTATGGCTACACCTTC,CASKGGTGDNYGYTF,TRBD1,-,TRBV5-1,TRBJ1-2
TGCGCCAGCAGCCACTTTGTCGGCCGCCTGGGCCACTCTGGGGCCAACGTCCTGACTTTC,CASSHFVGRLGHSGANVLTF,-,-,TRBV4-1,TRBJ2-6
TGTGCCACCAGTGAGACCGGGTCCAACTATGGCTACACCTTC,CATSETGSNYGYTF,-,-,TRBV24-1,TRBJ1-2
TGTGCCAGTAGTATCTCCGGGACAGGGGGTTCGCAGCCCCAGCATTTT,CASSISGTGGSQPQHF,TRBD1,-,TRBV19,TRBJ1-5
TGTGCCAGCAGTCTAGCGGGATATGGCACAGATACGCAGTATTTT,CASSLAGYGTDTQYF,TRBD2,-,TRBV6-5,TRBJ2-3
TGTGCCAGCAGTCCCCGTGGGGGGGGTACTGAAGCTTTCTTT,CASSPRGGGTEAFF,-,-,TRBV6-5,TRBJ1-1
TGTGCCAGCAGTGCCAGGGGGACCCAGTACTTC,CASSARGTQYF,-,-,TRBV25-1,TRBJ2-5
TGTGCCAGCATCTCCGGGACAGCGAACACTGAAGCTTTCTTT,CASISGTANTEAFF,TRBD1,-,TRBV7-2,TRBJ1-1
TGTGCCAGCAGGTCCGGTAGCACTGAAGCTTTCTTT,CASRSGSTEAFF,-,few,TRBV28,TRBJ1-1
TGCGCCAGCAGCCAAGATCTCCGGCGGGGGTACGAGCAGTACTTC,CASSQDLRRGYEQYF,TRBD2,-,TRBV4-3,TRBJ2-7
TGTGCCAGCAGCTCGGACAGGGGGCAGACAGATACGCAGTATTTT,CASSSDRGQTDTQYF,TRBD1,once,TRBV9,TRBJ2-3
TGCGCCAGCAGCTTGGGCGCCTACGAGCAGTACTTC,CASSLGAYEQYF,-,few,TRBV5-1,TRBJ2-7
TGTGCCAGCAGCTTAGTCTCTAGCGGGAGCTACGAGCAGTACTTC,CASSLVSSGSYEQYF,TRBD2,-,TRBV7-2,TRBJ2-7
TGTGCCAGCAGCAAAACTAAAACTAGCGGGACTTACGAGCAGTACTTC,CASSKTKTSGTYEQYF,-,few,TRBV21-1,TRBJ2-7
TGTGCCAGCAGCCTTCCAATAGCGGGAAAGGCTGGTGAGCAGTTCTTC,CASSLPIAGKAGEQFF,TRBD2,-,TRBV3-1/TRBV3-2,TRBJ2-1
TGTGCCAGCAGCCAACAAACCAGGGGAAGAGAGCAGTACTTC,CASSQQTRGREQYF,-,-,TRBV3-1/TRBV3-2,TRBJ2-7
TGTGCCATCAGTGAGGGCCCGAACACCGGGGAGCTGTTTTTT,CAISEGPNTGELFF,-,-,TRBV10-3,TRBJ2-2
TGCGCCAGCAATCAGGGCCGACTTGGGCCCCAGCATTTT,CASNQGRLGPQHF,-,-,TRBV10-2,TRBJ1-5
TGTGCCAGCAGCGTAGTGAGCGGGGAGCTGTTTTTT,CASSVVSGELFF,-,once,TRBV9,TRBJ2-2